Listed below are T cell receptor beta chains from one sample, sequenced in a study of T cells after posttransplantation cyclophosphamide. Data came from immunoSEQ multiplex PCR; TCRdb stores just in-frame clones and leaves some out. The data show under 25,000 clones, none appearing only once, with under 7.5% held by the ten largest. The sequencing sample was made of PBMCs. These receptor sequences come from a woman aged 55-75 years in good health, CMV-negative, and a related stem cell transplant donor. Each CDR3 is given with its conserved first and last residue. D genes are given only for firm matches. Rows give clone size only sometimes, using once, few, many, or a class for an expanded clone.

j_call	clone_size	v_call	d_call	cdr3_nt	cdr3_aa
TRBJ2-5	NA	TRBV4-3	NA	TGCGCCAGCAGCCAAGATATACAGGCTGGGGCCCAGTACTTC	CASSQDIQAGAQYF
TRBJ2-5	many	TRBV11-2	TRBD2	TGTGCCAGCAGCTTAGTGTCCGGACTAGCGGGTACAGAGACCCAGTACTTC	CASSLVSGLAGTETQYF
TRBJ2-7	many	TRBV7-9	TRBD1	TGTGCCAGCAGCCCAGCCAGGGGGTACAACGAGCAGTACTTC	CASSPARGYNEQYF
TRBJ2-1	many	TRBV5-1	TRBD2	TGCGCCAGCACCTGGGGGACTAGCGGGCCCTACAATGAGCAGTTCTTC	CASTWGTSGPYNEQFF
TRBJ2-5	many	TRBV10-3	TRBD2	TGTGCCATCATGTCCCCGACTAGCGGTCAAGAGACCCAGTACTTC	CAIMSPTSGQETQYF
TRBJ2-1	many	TRBV7-3	TRBD2	TGTGCCAGCAGCCAAGGACTAGATCTGTTCTTC	CASSQGLDLFF
TRBJ1-2	many	TRBV10-1	NA	TGCGCCAGCAGTGGGAGGGTGGGCGGCTACACCTTC	CASSGRVGGYTF
TRBJ2-2	many	TRBV5-6	NA	TGTGCCAGCAGCTTTTTCGATGTGAGGACCGGGGAGCTGTTTTTT	CASSFFDVRTGELFF
TRBJ2-7	many	TRBV29-1	NA	TGCAGCGTTTGTACAGGGAGCTACGAGCAGTACTTC	CSVCTGSYEQYF
TRBJ1-5	many	TRBV4-1	NA	TGCGCCAGCAGCCACCGGGACTTCGATCAGCCCCAGCATTTT	CASSHRDFDQPQHF
TRBJ2-1	many	TRBV6-1	NA	TGTGCCAGCAAGCATGACAATGAGCAGTTCTTC	CASKHDNEQFF
TRBJ1-1	many	TRBV29-1	NA	TGCAGCGTTGTCAAGAACACTGAAGCTTTCTTT	CSVVKNTEAFF
TRBJ2-3	few	TRBV7-9	NA	TGTGCCAGCAGCTTAACGGGTCGCACAGATACGCAGTATTTT	CASSLTGRTDTQYF
TRBJ2-1	many	TRBV21-1	NA	TGTGCCAGCAGCGTACTAGCGGGGGCCTACAATGAGCAGTTCTTC	CASSVLAGAYNEQFF
TRBJ1-2	many	TRBV11-1	TRBD1	TGTGCCAGCAGCTCGTACAGGGGTACCAACTATGGCTACACCTTC	CASSSYRGTNYGYTF
TRBJ2-1	few	TRBV27	NA	TGTGCCAGCAGTTCGAACCTAGGATACAATGAGCAGTTCTTC	CASSSNLGYNEQFF
TRBJ2-1	many	TRBV4-3	TRBD2	TGCGCCAGCAGCCAAGATACCACTAGCGGGAGCTTCAATGAGCAGTTCTTC	CASSQDTTSGSFNEQFF
TRBJ2-2	few	TRBV9	NA	TGTGCCAGCAGCATCGTAGCCGGGGAGCTGTTTTTT	CASSIVAGELFF
TRBJ2-1	many	TRBV28	TRBD2	TGTGCCAGCAGTTCGGGGACTATGAACGATGAGCAGTTCTTC	CASSSGTMNDEQFF
TRBJ2-6	many	TRBV4-3	NA	TGCGCCAGCAGCCAAGAACTCCGCTCTGGGGCCAACGTCCTGACTTTC	CASSQELRSGANVLTF
TRBJ2-7	many	TRBV5-4	NA	TGTGCCAGCAGCTTGACTGCACTATCCTACGAGCAGTACTTC	CASSLTALSYEQYF
TRBJ2-3	many	TRBV11-1	NA	TGTGCCAGCAGCTTAGCCCCCAGGGTTGGGGGGACAGATACGCAGTATTTT	CASSLAPRVGGTDTQYF
TRBJ2-3	many	TRBV28	NA	TGTGCCAGCAGCCTTCTAGCACGCACAGATACGCAGTATTTT	CASSLLARTDTQYF
TRBJ2-1	few	TRBV10-3	TRBD2	TGTGCCATCAGTGGAGCGGGGGGGGCCGGCAATGAGCAGTTCTTC	CAISGAGGAGNEQFF
TRBJ2-2	many	TRBV5-4	NA	TGTGCCAGCAGCGGGGGGGGTCAGGGGGCGCTGGTGGAGCTGTTTTTT	CASSGGGQGALVELFF
TRBJ2-3	many	TRBV7-8	TRBD1	TGTGCCAGCAGCATCGTCCAACAGGGGGCTGCAGATACGCAGTATTTT	CASSIVQQGAADTQYF
TRBJ2-1	many	TRBV19	NA	TGTGCCACCGCTCCCCGGGCGGGGCACCTCTACAATGAGCAGTTCTTC	CATAPRAGHLYNEQFF
TRBJ2-6	many	TRBV5-1	NA	TGCGCCAGCAGACCGGGACTCAGGCCTGGGGCCAACGTCCTGACTTTC	CASRPGLRPGANVLTF
TRBJ1-5	many	TRBV5-6	NA	TGTGCCAGCAGCTTGGGGGTTCGGGATCAGCCCCAGCATTTT	CASSLGVRDQPQHF